The 14 T cell receptor beta chains below were found in one sample sequenced in a study of blood T cell repertoires in COVID-19 (TCRdb year 2020). The library was built by means of the immunoSEQ multiplex PCR assay. The table comes from immuneACCESS by way of TCRdb, which keeps in-frame sequences with V and J called. Part of the clones is missing from these tables; in studies checked, under half for an unresolved V gene and the rest for unknown reasons. The sample data list around 100,000 clones, and approximately 88% of these were observed just once. Together, the top ten hold about 8.1% of the sample. Sequencing used peripheral blood. The source of these receptors is a middle-aged woman with acute or convalescent COVID-19.

This clone occurred once. The chain uses TRBV3-1 (or the pseudogene TRBV3-2) and TRBJ2-3; 8 nucleotides align to TRBD2. CDR1 and CDR2 (germline): LGHDT, YNNKEL (reference sequence). V trimming: 0 bases; J trimming: 4 bases; junction bases outside the gene matches: 6. CDR3 size: 16 residues. CDR3 in DNA: TGTGCCAGCAGCCAAGATCGGGGGGGCGAGGCAGATACGCAGTATTTT. It yields the protein CASSQDRGGEADTQYF.

The chain carries TRBV2 and TRBJ1-1; D is undetermined. The CDR3 length is 11 residues. Trimming left V 4 bases short and J 10 bases short, with 10 bases between. Per the germline V gene, CDR1 is SNHLY and CDR2 is FYNNEI. In DNA form, the CDR3 reads TGTGCCAGCAGTGTAGTCCGGGGAGCTTTCTTT. This translates into CASSVVRGAFF. The entire variable domain, with the rest obtained from reference TRBV2 and TRBJ1-1, is as follows: EPEVTQTPSHQVTQMGQEVILRCVPISNHLYFYWYRQILGQKVEFLVSFYNNEISEKSEIFDDQFSVERPDGSNFTLKIRSTKLEDSAMYFCASSVVRGAFFGQGTRLTVV.

The genes are TRBV4-1 and TRBJ2-7, with 8 bases aligning to TRBD2. The V gene end was trimmed by 4 bases and the J gene end by 0 bases; junction bases not matched to a gene: 8. Looked up from germline, CDR1 is MGHRA and CDR2 is YSYEKL. The CDR3 loop spans 16 amino acids. DNA of the CDR3: TGCGCCAGCAGCCGCCCAAGCGGGGGAAGCTCCTACGAGCAGTACTTC. Protein product: CASSRPSGGSSYEQYF.

The V call is TRBV19, the J call TRBJ1-4; D may be TRBD1 (6 bases). The ends were cut back, 3 bases at V and 7 bases at J, with 15 bases in the middle. CDR3 size: 15 residues. Germline CDR1 is LNHDA and CDR2 is SQIVND (reference sequence). The CDR3 loop reads CASSIPGGRSEKLFF. CDR3 DNA sequence: TGTGCCAGTAGTATCCCGGGGGGGCGTAGTGAAAAACTGTTTTTT.

This sequence joins TRBV18 and TRBJ1-1, with unresolved D. This CDR3 comprises 14 residues. V shed 4 bases and J shed 1 base, with 10 bases lying between them. Per the germline V gene, CDR1 is KGHSH and CDR2 is LQKENI. CDR3: CASSHGLPNTEAFF. CDR3 sequence (DNA): TGTGCCAGCTCACACGGGTTACCGAACACTGAAGCTTTCTTT.

The table lists this clone with a count of one. The rearrangement joins TRBV2 to TRBJ1-6, with D perhaps matching TRBD1 (6 bases). V was trimmed by 3 bases and J by 7 bases, leaving 7 bases between them. The CDR3 has 13 amino acids. Germline CDR1 SNHLY, CDR2 FYNNEI. The CDR3: CASSDRGNSPLHF. CDR3 DNA sequence: TGTGCCAGCAGTGACAGGGGCAATTCACCCCTCCACTTT.

The genes are TRBV6-5 and TRBJ1-1, with a possible D match to TRBD1 (5 bases). V lost 6 bases, J lost 0 bases, and 11 bases lay in between. The CDR3 runs to 14 residues. CDR1 is MNHEY, CDR2 SVGAGI, per germline. For the CDR3, the DNA is TGTGCCAGCAGATTACAGGTCCTGAACACTGAAGCTTTCTTT. Protein product: CASRLQVLNTEAFF.

CDR3 DNA: TGTGCCAGTAGGAACAGGGGGGCCTCTGGGGCCAACGTCCTGACTTTC. Translated: CASRNRGASGANVLTF. V is TRBV19 and J is TRBJ2-6; 8 nucleotides line up with TRBD1. The CDR3 has 16 residues. Germline V lookup: CDR1 LNHDA, CDR2 SQIVND (reference sequence). Germline trimming cut 6 bases from V and 0 bases from J; bases unmatched to any gene: 4.

The chain links TRBV7-9 to TRBJ1-1, with TRBD1 identical over 9 bases. The CDR3 spans 19 residues. V was pared by 0 bases and J by 1 base, with 12 bases of the junction left unmatched. From germline, CDR1 is SEHNR and CDR2 FQNEAQ (reference sequence). This chain's CDR3 is CASSLALSWTGEGNTEAFF. CDR3 nucleotides: TGTGCCAGCAGCTTAGCGCTAAGTTGGACAGGGGAGGGGAACACTGAAGCTTTCTTT.

The sample holds a few counts of this clone. The V gene is TRBV5-1, the J gene TRBJ1-1; the D gene is possibly TRBD1 (6 bases). The length of the CDR3 is 13 residues. The V gene lost 2 bases and the J gene lost 1 base, with 6 bases spanning the gap. From germline, CDR1 is SGHRS and CDR2 YFSETQ. The CDR3 reads CASSFRGNTEAFF. Here the CDR3 DNA reads TGCGCCAGCAGCTTCAGGGGGAACACTGAAGCTTTCTTT.

The genes are TRBV3-1 (or the pseudogene TRBV3-2) and TRBJ2-1; 12 positions match TRBD2. Germline V gene lookup returns CDR1 LGHDT and CDR2 YNNKEL (reference sequence). With V trimmed by 6 bases and J by 0 bases, 3 bases remained unmatched. This CDR3 contains 16 residues. CDR3 nucleotide sequence: TGTGCCAGCAGACGGACTAGCGGGGCCTCCTACAATGAGCAGTTCTTC. Protein sequence: CASRRTSGASYNEQFF.

This clone was recorded a few times. J is TRBJ2-7 and V is TRBV4-1; D perhaps matches TRBD1 (5 bases). The V gene lost 0 bases and the J gene lost 2 bases, with 11 bases spanning the gap. The germline V gene encodes CDR1 MGHRA and CDR2 YSYEKL. CDR3 length equals 15 residues. The CDR3 sequence is CASSQEQAATYEQYF. Written as DNA, the CDR3 is TGCGCCAGCAGCCAAGAACAGGCTGCGACCTACGAGCAGTACTTC.

The V gene is TRBV18, the J gene TRBJ2-7; TRBD1 aligns across 7 bases. CDR1 and CDR2 from the germline V gene are KGHSH and LQKENI. This CDR3 has 16 amino acids. V lost 9 bases, J lost 0 bases, and 14 bases stayed unmatched. CDR3 residues: CASSRLGQLSSYEQYF. The CDR3 DNA is TGTGCCAGTTCTAGACTGGGACAGCTAAGCTCCTACGAGCAGTACTTC.

V and J are TRBV3-1 (or the pseudogene TRBV3-2) and TRBJ2-1, with 10 bases identical to TRBD2. The CDR3 contains 17 residues. V dropped 0 bases and J dropped 7; count of bases not matched to a gene: 9. The germline V gene has CDR1 LGHDT and CDR2 YNNKEL (reference sequence). DNA of the CDR3: TGTGCCAGCAGCCAAGAGGTAGCGGGGGGTAGAACGAATGAGCAGTTCTTC. It yields the protein CASSQEVAGGRTNEQFF.